Listed here is a single T cell receptor beta chain. This clone came up a few times. Its antigen is still unknown. Within one base of it there is no much larger clone, and no base qualities were kept. The data were taken from a study of beta chain features in type 1 diabetes (dated 2018 in TCRdb). Background for the entire study: No differences in mean age, gender distribution, total cell number or subset yield were found between patients and healthy donors. Across all samples, some 100,000,000 sorted cells were examined, and cell number per subset correlated strongly with RNA yield. The study compared the TCRB repertoires of sorted circulating CD4+ T cell subsets in recently diagnosed type 1 diabetes patients with those in matched healthy donors. Regulatory and stem cell-like memory subsets were isolated from only 8 patients and roughly eight healthy donors, whereas naive and central memory subsets came from all 30 or so donors.

The paper's findings and limits, for the study overall: Type 1 diabetes patients showed a moderate but significant shortening of TCRB CDR3 length in all four CD4+ subsets. Because the HLA sub-analyses included only small numbers of individuals, any influence of HLA type on TCRB rearrangement was left unresolved. Naive, central memory and regulatory TCRB repertoires appeared to be more alike among patients than among healthy donors. Fewer insertions and more nucleotide deletions at VDJ recombination sites were observed in patients with type 1 diabetes, implying thymic rearrangement abnormalities. PCR might favor shorter templates, but patient and control samples were amplified and corrected together, so any skew would affect both groups equally. Sequencing cDNA rather than genomic DNA could over-represent highly expressing activated cells, although activation and CD3 levels did not differ between groups.

From each donor, a single peripheral blood sample of around 120 mL on average was drawn into heparinised tubes. A BD FACSAria II and a panel including CD45RO, CCR7, CD25, CD127, CD95 and CD27 were used to sort naive, central memory, regulatory and stem cell-like memory CD4+ T cells. Purity was above 95% for every sorted population. PBMCs were isolated right away by Lymphoprep density gradient centrifugation and were stained directly, without culture. Samples were stained and sorted in pairs, with one healthy donor and one patient per experiment, so that batch effects were minimized. Inclusive of the bounding cysteine and phenylalanine, the CDR3 is 13 residues long. The sequence is cut down to CDR3 DNA, 39 bases in frame from base 1. From the germline V gene, CDR1 is SQVTM and CDR2 is ANQGSEA. V has 7 bases trimmed and J has 10 bases trimmed; junction bases matching no gene number 6. All of the isolated RNA was reverse transcribed with the High Capacity cDNA Reverse Transcription Kit, so expressed TCRB transcripts were sequenced. Deep immunoSEQ sequencing was applied to naive, central memory and regulatory T cell samples, giving an average of roughly 3.5 million total reads per sample. Sorted cells were lysed in RLT buffer and RNA was extracted with DNase-treated RNeasy Micro or Mini kits, depending on cell number. Each cell subset was processed separately to prevent cross-contamination, with patient and healthy donor samples processed together. The immunoSEQ multiplex PCR was used to amplify TCRB sequences from cDNA, generating 87-bp fragments that spanned the CDR3 region. Sequencing of the amplicons was done on the Illumina HiSeq platform. Processing in the source paper ran as follows. Synthetic template baselines were used to correct PCR bias computationally, reads within Hamming distance 2 were collapsed, and singletons that could not be merged were discarded. Reads were aligned against IMGT so that V, D and J genes, CDR3 length and insertions or deletions at six rearrangement sites could be assigned. Within each subset, clonotype counts were normalized to sorted cell number, and only after that were true diversity and Gini coefficients computed with the tcR R package. Repertoire sharing was quantified using the overlap coefficient calculated on TCRB nucleotide sequences. Here the immuneACCESS table is served through TCRdb, limited to in-frame sequences with V and J called. Missing clones are a known gap in these copies; in checked studies unresolved V genes cover under half, and the rest lacks a known reason. V, J and clone size are those of that table, while D and trimming were read from the DNA. The sample yields a few hundred thousand clones; roughly a tenth were counted once. Together, the top ten hold about 0.6% of the sample.

Here the chain combines TRBV29-1 and TRBJ2-1; 14 central nucleotides agree with TRBD2. The TCR was taken from a man between 25 and 39 years old with type 1 diabetes. The sequenced sample was central memory CD4+ T cells from blood. DNA sequence: TGCAGCGGAGGGACTAGCGGGAGCTGGGAGCAGTTCTTC. The translation is CSGGTSGSWEQFF.